The table lists the clone carrying this TCR beta chain with many counts. No antigen is known for it. With 4 bases removed from V and 1 base from J, the gap between germline ends came to 11 bases. CDR3 size: 15 residues. Germline CDR1 is LGHNA and CDR2 is YSLEER. The source of the sample is a study of T cells after yellow fever vaccination. MiXCR, applied by TCRdb to the 5' RACE reads, yields one record per CDR3 protein. The repertoire has some 390,000 distinct CDR3 sequences, about 6% of them found once; the top ten carry about 15%. General study points: Only a small proportion of the clonotypes turned up in both the CD4 and the CD8 compartments, likely arising from convergent recombination. Booster samples showed a return of most primary-vaccination clones (about 97% CD4, approximately 88% CD8).

The receptor comes from a man aged 25 to 40 who received the YFV17D yellow fever vaccine. The chain has TRBV4-3 and TRBJ2-1; D may be TRBD2 (5 bases). The source was PBMCs, collected 5 days after the yellow fever booster vaccination. The CDR3 reads CASSPRTGSYNEQFF. The CDR3, as DNA: TGCGCCAGCAGCCCACGGACTGGATCCTACAATGAGCAGTTCTTC.